The rows below give T cell receptor beta chains drawn from one sample of a study of cytomegalovirus exposure and HLA in healthy donors. This table comes from immunoSEQ multiplex PCR, and its TCRdb copy is limited to in-frame clones, with some not included. The table lists under 250,000 clones, around 78% of them singletons. Sequenced material: PBMCs. These receptor sequences come from a woman between 18 and 29 years old in good health and CMV-seronegative. Each CDR3 is given with its conserved first and last residue. A D gene is named only where the DNA matches it firmly. Not all rows give a size; the values are once, few, many and, for expanded clones, a class.

>-|TRBJ2-3|TRBV29-1|-
TGCAGCGTCGTTAAAGAGTTCAGGGCAGATACGCAGTATTTT
CSVVKEFRADTQYF
>-|TRBJ1-4|TRBV5-1|-
TGCGCCAGCAGCCTGACGTCAACTAATGAAAAACTGTTTTTT
CASSLTSTNEKLFF
>-|TRBJ1-3|TRBV6-5|-
TGTGCCAGCAGTTACGGAAACACCATATATTTT
CASSYGNTIYF
>-|TRBJ1-1|TRBV27|-
TGTGCCAGCAGACCGGACGGCTTGAACACTGAAGCTTTCTTT
CASRPDGLNTEAFF
>few|TRBJ1-4|TRBV4-1|TRBD1
TGCGCCAGCAGCCAGCCATTCAGGGGGCAAGAAAAACTGTTTTTT
CASSQPFRGQEKLFF
>-|TRBJ2-7|TRBV6-1|-
TGTGCCAGCAGTGAAGTGGGCGGATCCTACGAGCAGTACTTC
CASSEVGGSYEQYF
>-|TRBJ2-6|TRBV2|-
TGTGCCAGCACCAGCCGGGCGGGGGCCAACGTCCTGACTTTC
CASTSRAGANVLTF
>-|TRBJ1-2|TRBV6-1|-
TGTGCCAGCAGTGCGGCCTCCTCCGGGTACTATGGCTACACCTTC
CASSAASSGYYGYTF
>-|TRBJ2-1|TRBV6-1|TRBD2
TGTGCCAGCAGTGAGCTACCGGTGACTAGCGGGAGGGCCGGTATGTGGGAGCAGTTCTTC
CASSELPVTSGRAGMWEQFF
>-|TRBJ2-3|TRBV28|TRBD2
TGTGCCAGCAGTGGGACTAGCGTGCTGGGTAGCACAGATACGCAGTATTTT
CASSGTSVLGSTDTQYF
>-|TRBJ2-7|TRBV7-9|-
TGTGCCAGCAGCCACCGGGACCGGGCCTACGAGCAGTACTTC
CASSHRDRAYEQYF
>-|TRBJ2-5|TRBV27|-
TGTGCCAGCAGTTCACCAGGGAGAGAGACCCAGTACTTC
CASSSPGRETQYF
>-|TRBJ2-1|TRBV6-5|TRBD1
TGTGCCAGCAGTTCAGGGACAGCTTCCTACAATGAGCAGTTCTTC
CASSSGTASYNEQFF
>-|TRBJ2-3|TRBV4-1|-
TGCGCCAGCAGCCAGGCACCTAACACAGATACGCAGTATTTT
CASSQAPNTDTQYF
>-|TRBJ2-1|TRBV27|TRBD2
TGTGCCAGCAGTTTCGGAGCGGGAGGCAACAATGAGCAGTTCTTC
CASSFGAGGNNEQFF
>few|TRBJ1-2|TRBV2|TRBD1
TGTGCCAGCAGTCCTACAGGGGGCCCCTATGGCTACACCTTC
CASSPTGGPYGYTF
>-|TRBJ2-7|TRBV28|-
TGTGCCAGCAGCTCGGCCTCCTACGAGCAGTACTTC
CASSSASYEQYF
>-|TRBJ2-1|TRBV5-1|-
TGCGCCAGCAGCGGGGACCCCGATTCGTACAATGAGCAGTTCTTC
CASSGDPDSYNEQFF
>-|TRBJ1-1|TRBV7-3|-
TGTGCCAGCAGCTTACGGCCAGAGAACACTGAAGCTTTCTTT
CASSLRPENTEAFF
>once|TRBJ2-7|TRBV28|TRBD2
TGTGCCAGCAATCAGGCGGGAGCTAAGTACGAGCAGTACTTC
CASNQAGAKYEQYF
>-|TRBJ1-1|TRBV9|TRBD1
TGTGCCAGCAAAAGGGACAGGGGAGACACTGAAGCTTTCTTT
CASKRDRGDTEAFF
>-|TRBJ2-7|TRBV27|TRBD2
TGTGCCAGCAGTTTGTCGCGAGGACTAGCCTCCTACGAGCAGTACTTC
CASSLSRGLASYEQYF
>-|TRBJ2-3|TRBV2|TRBD1
TGTGCCAGCGGCGGGACAGGGGGTGCCACTACGCAGTATTTT
CASGGTGGATTQYF
>-|TRBJ2-3|TRBV27|-
TGTGCCAGCAGCCGCCCCCGGGACAGCACAGATACGCAGTATTTT
CASSRPRDSTDTQYF
>once|TRBJ2-5|TRBV4-1|-
TGCGCCAGCAGCCAAGACGGGAGGGGGCGGGAGACCCAGTACTTC
CASSQDGRGRETQYF
>-|TRBJ2-1|TRBV7-3|-
TGTGCCAGCAGCTTCGGGAACCAAATGGGGATGGGTGAGCAGTTCTTC
CASSFGNQMGMGEQFF
>-|TRBJ1-1|TRBV30|-
TGTGCCTGGAGCCGAGGATGGGACACTGAAGCTTTCTTT
CAWSRGWDTEAFF
>-|TRBJ2-1|TRBV30|TRBD1
TGTGCCTGGAGTGGTATAGGGACAGGGGAGTATGAGCAGTTCTTC
CAWSGIGTGEYEQFF